This passage covers 31 T cell receptor beta chains from one sample sequenced in a study of T cell repertoires in cytomegalovirus infection. TCRdb redid the calling of the reads with MiXCR, one entry per CDR3 protein. The sample consists of roughly 150,000 distinct CDR3 sequences, roughly a quarter of them appearing once. The sequencing input was PBMCs. The receptors shown here come from a human donor in good health (CMV status not recorded). Some clones in this sample may be carry-over from other donors' samples.

At least ten counts were recorded for this clonotype. The chain employs TRBV28 and TRBJ2-3; TRBD2 matches at 9 bases. Germline loops: CDR1 MDHEN, CDR2 SYDVKM. This CDR3 has 14 amino acids. Unmatched junction bases numbered 6, after V lost 5 bases and J lost 6 bases. CDR3 region: CASSPSGVQDTQYF. The DNA of the CDR3 is TGTGCCAGCAGTCCTAGCGGGGTCCAGGATACGCAGTATTTT.

This chain connects TRBV12-3 or TRBV12-4 to TRBJ2-7; 9 nucleotides match TRBD1. V lost 2 bases to trimming and J lost 0 bases; unmatched junction nucleotides: 5. CDR3 length: 16 amino acids. CDR3 region: CASSLRSGQGSYEQYF. In DNA, the CDR3 is TGTGCCAGCAGTTTAAGATCGGGACAGGGCTCCTACGAGCAGTACTTC.

This chain joins TRBV6-6 and TRBJ2-2; D is perhaps TRBD1 (5 bases). The CDR3 spans 16 residues. Germline CDR1 is MNHNY and CDR2 is SVGAGI (reference sequence). Trimming stripped 0 bases from V and 1 base from J, with 9 bases between. The CDR3 nucleotides are TGTGCCAGCAGTTACTCGGCACAGGAGAACACCGGGGAGCTGTTTTTT. It is translated as CASSYSAQENTGELFF.

This clonotype has just a few counts. The rearrangement uses TRBV28 and TRBJ2-1; D ambiguous. The CDR3 totals 14 residues. Germline CDR1 MDHEN, CDR2 SYDVKM. Trimming removed 3 bases at V and 4 bases at J, with 10 bases between. The CDR3: CASSFSGKYNEQFF. In DNA form, the CDR3 reads TGTGCCAGCAGTTTTAGTGGAAAGTACAATGAGCAGTTCTTC.

The sample holds a few counts of this clonotype. J is TRBJ2-2 and V is TRBV28; D is unresolved. Germline assignment: CDR1 MDHEN and CDR2 SYDVKM. V was pared by 7 bases and J by 0 bases, with 9 bases between. This CDR3 comprises 14 residues. The CDR3: CASKVTSNTGELFF. CDR3 in DNA: TGTGCCAGCAAGGTGACTTCGAACACCGGGGAGCTGTTTTTT.

The J gene is TRBJ1-1, the V gene TRBV5-6, with D possibly being TRBD1 (6 bases). CDR1 is SGHDT, CDR2 YYEEEE, per germline. The CDR3 runs to 13 residues. Trimming took 0 bases from V and 7 from J, leaving 10 bases between them. DNA of the CDR3: TGTGCCAGCAGCTTGGAGGGGGTAGTTGAAGCTTTCTTT. Protein: CASSLEGVVEAFF.

This chain joins TRBV28 and TRBJ1-1; D is possibly TRBD1 (6 bases). The CDR3 is made up of 15 amino acids. Trimming left V 6 bases short and J 4 bases short, with 18 bases between. CDR1 and CDR2 (germline): MDHEN, SYDVKM. The CDR3: CASRQPSGAGTEAFF. CDR3 coding DNA: TGTGCCAGCAGGCAGCCCTCAGGGGCCGGCACTGAAGCTTTCTTT.

The chain uses TRBV19 and TRBJ1-1; maybe TRBD1 (5 bases). The V end was cut by 5 bases, the J end by 10 bases, with 17 bases between. Germline V gene data show CDR1 as LNHDA and CDR2 as SQIVND (reference sequence). CDR3 length: 13 amino acids. CDR3 region: CASSFKTVGIAFF. The DNA for the CDR3 is TGTGCCAGTAGTTTCAAGACAGTGGGGATAGCTTTCTTT.

As for this clonotype: This may arise from a read error, as a much more abundant clone is one base away. This rearrangement joins TRBV12-3 or TRBV12-4 to TRBJ2-1; D is uncertain. The CDR3 runs 11 residues. The V end lost 5 bases, the J end lost 4 bases, and 3 bases lay between the germline ends. This CDR3 is CASSKYNEQFF. CDR3 bases: TGTGCCAGCAGTAAATACAATGAGCAGTTCTTC.

In this sample, this clonotype turned up a few times. The V and J genes are TRBV7-2 and TRBJ1-2; a possible D gene is TRBD1 (6 bases). Germline CDR1 reads SGHTA; CDR2 reads FQGNSA. V lost 1 base to trimming and J lost 3 bases, with 12 bases between them. This CDR3 is 15 amino acids long. The CDR3 DNA is TGTGCCAGCAGCTTAGAACAGGGTCGAGACTATGGCTACACCTTC. Protein: CASSLEQGRDYGYTF.

This clonotype was recorded many times. V and J are TRBV7-2 and TRBJ1-3; D is ambiguous. The CDR3 covers 16 residues. Trimming shortened V by 0 bases and J by 0 bases, and 9 bases separated the two germline ends. The germline V gene has CDR1 SGHTA and CDR2 FQGNSA. The DNA of the CDR3 is TGTGCCAGCAGCTTAGCGCACAGTCTCTCTGGAAACACCATATATTTT. It specifies CASSLAHSLSGNTIYF.

There are a few counts of this clonotype. V gene TRBV6-2 or TRBV6-3 combines with J gene TRBJ2-1; D is undetermined. The CDR3 totals 13 residues. Germline CDR1 reads MNHEY; CDR2 reads SVGEGT. Between the trimmed V and J ends, which lost 6 bases and 5 bases, there was a span of 11 bases. For the CDR3, the DNA is TGTGCCAGCAGCTTGGCAAGAAACAATGAGCAGTTCTTC. It specifies CASSLARNNEQFF.

This clonotype occurred a few times. V is TRBV10-3 and J is TRBJ1-1; D is unresolved. Germline CDR1 reads ENHRY; CDR2 reads SYGVKD. Trimming took off 0 bases at V and 4 bases at J, with 15 bases between the two ends. The CDR3 contains 16 residues. CDR3 in DNA: TGTGCCATCAGTGAGTCGATGGTTCGAAGAGGCACTGAAGCTTTCTTT. The encoded protein is CAISESMVRRGTEAFF.

The V call is TRBV7-8, the J call TRBJ1-1; D gene ambiguous. The CDR3 runs to 13 residues. Trimming took off 4 bases at V and 1 base at J, with 7 bases between the two ends. Germline V gene lookup returns CDR1 SGHVS and CDR2 FQNEAQ. CDR3 sequence (DNA): TGTGCCAGCAGCTCAAGGACGAACACTGAAGCTTTCTTT. This encodes CASSSRTNTEAFF. Based on the CDR3 plus reference TRBV7-8 and TRBJ1-1, the full variable domain is GAGVSQSPRYKVAKRGQDVALRCDPISGHVSLFWYQQALGQGPEFLTYFQNEAQLDKSGLPSDRFFAERPEGSVSTLKIQRTQQEDSAVYLCASSSRTNTEAFFGQGTRLTVV.

There are many counts of this clonotype. The chain is built from TRBV7-9 and TRBJ1-1; unclear D gene. The germline gives CDR1 SEHNR, CDR2 FQNEAQ (reference sequence). V was shortened by 1 base and J by 3 bases, with 6 bases between the two germline ends. The CDR3 totals 13 residues. The CDR3 reads CASSLEVDTEAFF. The CDR3 DNA reads as TGTGCCAGCAGCTTAGAGGTAGACACTGAAGCTTTCTTT. Full variable domain (outside the CDR3, taken from reference TRBV7-9 and TRBJ1-1): DTGVSQNPRHKITKRGQNVTFRCDPISEHNRLYWYRQTLGQGPEFLTYFQNEAQLEKSRLLSDRFSAERPKGSFSTLEIQRTEQGDSAMYLCASSLEVDTEAFFGQGTRLTVV.

The chain is built from TRBV4-2 and TRBJ2-5, with a possible D match to TRBD1 (5 bases). CDR3 size: 15 residues. Germline V gives CDR1 LGHNA, CDR2 YNFKEQ. Trimming removed 1 base at V and 5 bases at J, with 14 bases between. CDR3 nucleotides: TGTGCCAGCAGCCAAGCAAGGGGCGCCGGGGAGACCCAGTACTTC. This gives the protein CASSQARGAGETQYF.

Turning to this clonotype: This could be a read error, since a much larger clone is one nucleotide away. The chain carries TRBV4-1 and TRBJ1-5, with 10 nucleotides matching TRBD1. This CDR3 has 14 residues. The J segment lost 6 bases and the V segment lost 2 bases, leaving 1 base of the junction unmatched. The V gene's germline CDR1 is MGHRA and CDR2 YSYEKL. The CDR3 loop reads CASSQWTGGQPQHF. The CDR3 DNA sequence: TGCGCCAGCAGCCAATGGACAGGGGGTCAGCCCCAGCATTTT.

The sample holds many counts of this clonotype. J is TRBJ2-5 and V is TRBV28; maybe TRBD1 (5 bases). Trimming took off 4 bases at V and 5 bases at J, with 17 bases between the two ends. CDR1 and CDR2 (germline): MDHEN, SYDVKM. This CDR3 is built from 15 residues. The CDR3 is CASSSRGNLMETQYF. CDR3 DNA sequence: TGTGCCAGCAGTTCTAGGGGTAACCTGATGGAGACCCAGTACTTC.

This clonotype has ten or more counts. The chain recombines TRBV7-2 with TRBJ1-6; D is undetermined. In germline, CDR1 is SGHTA, CDR2 FQGNSA. The CDR3 totals 17 residues. V was shortened by 0 bases and J by 0 bases, with 9 bases between the two germline ends. The CDR3 nucleotides read TGTGCCAGCAGCTTAGCTTGGCGCGTCTCCTATAATTCACCCCTCCACTTT. It is translated as CASSLAWRVSYNSPLHF.

This chain links TRBV30 with TRBJ2-7; D is unresolved. V dropped 3 bases and J dropped 12 bases, with 15 bases sitting between them. Germline V gene data show CDR1 as GTSNPN and CDR2 as SVGIG (reference sequence). This CDR3 comprises 11 residues. CDR3 sequence: CAWSPSESLYF. CDR3 DNA sequence: TGTGCCTGGAGCCCCAGCGAGTCTTTGTACTTC. The variable domain in full, with the rest retrieved from reference TRBV30 and TRBJ2-7, is SQTIHQWPATLVQPVGSPLSLECTVEGTSNPNLYWYRQAAGRGLQLLFYSVGIGQISSEVPQNLSASRPQDRQFILSSKKLLLSDSGFYLCAWSPSESLYFGPGTRLTVT.

This clonotype came up many times. This chain connects TRBV7-8 to TRBJ2-3, with 10 bases that match TRBD2. V lost 2 bases, J lost 4 bases, and 6 bases stayed unmatched. This CDR3 contains 16 residues. CDR1 is SGHVS, CDR2 FQNEAQ, per germline. For the CDR3, the DNA is TGTGCCAGCAGCTTATTAGCTAGCGGGAGTGCAGATACGCAGTATTTT. Amino acid sequence: CASSLLASGSADTQYF.

For the CDR3, the DNA is TGTGCCAGCAGCGGACAGGGGATCGGGTCTGAAGCTTTCTTT. Its protein product is CASSGQGIGSEAFF. The chain links TRBV28 to TRBJ1-1, with TRBD1 matching over 9 bases. This CDR3 is built from 14 residues. J was trimmed by 6 bases and V by 6 bases; bases with no gene match: 8. CDR1 is MDHEN, CDR2 SYDVKM, per germline. Based on the CDR3 plus reference TRBV28 and TRBJ1-1, the full variable domain is DVKVTQSSRYLVKRTGEKVFLECVQDMDHENMFWYRQDPGLGLRLIYFSYDVKMKEKGDIPEGYSVSREKKERFSLILESASTNQTSMYLCASSGQGIGSEAFFGQGTRLTVV.

This clonotype turned up a few times. The gene calls are TRBV24-1 and TRBJ1-5; no clear D gene. The CDR3 extends over 15 amino acids. Germline CDR1 is KGHDR and CDR2 is SFDVKD. V lost 4 bases and J 2 bases, leaving 11 bases between the germline ends. The CDR3 sequence is CATSEGLGGNQPQHF. CDR3 DNA: TGTGCCACCAGTGAGGGTCTCGGTGGCAATCAGCCCCAGCATTTT.

The V and J genes are TRBV23-1 and TRBJ2-5; 13 positions agree with TRBD2. TRBV23-1 is an ORF; its function is uncertain. This CDR3 has 17 amino acids. V shed 4 bases and J 3 bases; nucleotides not matched to a gene: 8. Here the CDR3 DNA reads TGCGCCAGCAGTCTTTCTATTGGGACTAGCGGGGAAGAGACCCAGTACTTC. Amino acid sequence: CASSLSIGTSGEETQYF.

This clonotype was detected ten times or more. The V gene is TRBV7-3, the J gene TRBJ2-1, with D possibly matching TRBD2 (7 bases). The CDR3 covers 16 residues. Germline CDR1 reads SGHTA; CDR2 reads FQGTGA. Trimming removed 2 bases from V and 2 bases from J, with 13 bases in between. CDR3 nucleotides: TGTGCCAGCAGCTTAGGGGCCGGGGGGCCCTACAATGAGCAGTTCTTC. It is translated as CASSLGAGGPYNEQFF.

This clonotype has a count of ten or more. The chain carries TRBV7-2 and TRBJ1-1; no firm D call. In germline, CDR1 is SGHTA, CDR2 FQGNSA. V lost 8 bases to trimming and J lost 1 base, with 11 bases between them. The CDR3 has 13 amino acids. CDR3 in amino acids: CASQRPRNTEAFF. CDR3 nucleotide sequence: TGTGCCAGCCAACGCCCTAGGAACACTGAAGCTTTCTTT.

This chain connects TRBV7-6 to TRBJ2-1; TRBD2 matches at 8 bases. The CDR3 sequence is 15 residues long. V lost 5 bases, J lost 2 bases, and 5 bases stayed unmatched. Germline CDR1 SGHVS, CDR2 FNYEAQ. This CDR3 reads CASSRSGGAYNEQFF. The CDR3 DNA is TGTGCCAGCAGCCGCAGCGGGGGTGCCTACAATGAGCAGTTCTTC. Based on the CDR3 plus reference TRBV7-6 and TRBJ2-1, the full variable domain is GAGVSQSPRYKVTKRGQDVALRCDPISGHVSLYWYRQALGQGPEFLTYFNYEAQQDKSGLPNDRFSAERPEGSISTLTIQRTEQRDSAMYRCASSRSGGAYNEQFFGPGTRLTVL.

This clonotype was detected ten times or more. The chain is built from TRBV14 and TRBJ2-3; D gene ambiguous. The germline V gene encodes CDR1 SGHDN and CDR2 FVKESK. The CDR3 totals 15 residues. The germline V and J ends were trimmed by 5 bases and 0 bases, with 12 bases remaining between them. The CDR3 nucleotides are TGTGCCAGCAGCATCCAGGCTCCTAGCACAGATACGCAGTATTTT. Protein product: CASSIQAPSTDTQYF.

This rearrangement joins TRBV19 to TRBJ2-7; 9 bases are a match to TRBD2. The J segment lost 0 bases and the V segment lost 5 bases, leaving 2 bases of the junction unmatched. CDR3 length equals 14 residues. The germline V gene has CDR1 LNHDA and CDR2 SQIVND (reference sequence). The CDR3: CASSVSGSSYEQYF. CDR3 in DNA: TGTGCCAGTAGTGTTAGCGGGAGCTCCTACGAGCAGTACTTC.

This clonotype appeared many times. The CDR3 DNA is TGTGCCAGCAGCTTGGCCGAACAGGGGGCAGTATATGGGGCCAACGTCCTGACTTTC. It codes for CASSLAEQGAVYGANVLTF. The chain recombines TRBV5-6 with TRBJ2-6; 9 bases are shared with TRBD1. V lost 0 bases and J lost 3; bases outside the gene matches: 10. From germline, CDR1 is SGHDT and CDR2 YYEEEE. The CDR3 has 19 residues.

This clonotype was counted between two and nine times. The chain combines TRBV7-9 with TRBJ2-3; TRBD2 matches 7 bases. Germline assignment: CDR1 SEHNR and CDR2 FQNEAQ (reference sequence). V lost 4 bases to trimming and J lost 2 bases; unmatched junction nucleotides: 9. There are 16 residues in the CDR3. CDR3 in DNA: TGTGCCAGCAGCTCGTCCCTAGCGGCGACCACAGATACGCAGTATTTT. Amino acid sequence: CASSSSLAATTDTQYF.